This T cell receptor (beta chain) originates from a study of blood T cells in healthy people across ages. Study-wide results and limits: The study found more naive CD4+ cells and higher diversity in long-lived than aged donors.

To note about this clonotype: Its antigen remains unidentified.

Alongside a J-beta primer mix, a sample-barcoded 5' primer served in a second PCR lasting about 6 to 11 cycles. MiXCR was run by TCRdb on the 5' RACE reads, yielding one entry per CDR3 protein. In the table there are about 640,000 distinct CDR3 sequences, around 41% of which are singletons. Per sample, a minimum of 6.5 million PBMCs were isolated. Source material: blood. The sequence was collected from a man older than 75 in good health.

CDR3 nucleotides: TGTGCCAGCAGCGTAGGTTTGGTCGGAGGGGGTAGCACAGATACGCAGTATTTT. This codes for CASSVGLVGGGSTDTQYF. The chain carries TRBV9 and TRBJ2-3; D assignment may be TRBD1 or TRBD2 (6 bases each). This CDR3 comprises 18 residues. The germline V and J ends were trimmed by 0 bases and 0 bases, with 17 bases remaining between them. The germline CDR1 and CDR2 sequences are SGDLS and YYNGEE.